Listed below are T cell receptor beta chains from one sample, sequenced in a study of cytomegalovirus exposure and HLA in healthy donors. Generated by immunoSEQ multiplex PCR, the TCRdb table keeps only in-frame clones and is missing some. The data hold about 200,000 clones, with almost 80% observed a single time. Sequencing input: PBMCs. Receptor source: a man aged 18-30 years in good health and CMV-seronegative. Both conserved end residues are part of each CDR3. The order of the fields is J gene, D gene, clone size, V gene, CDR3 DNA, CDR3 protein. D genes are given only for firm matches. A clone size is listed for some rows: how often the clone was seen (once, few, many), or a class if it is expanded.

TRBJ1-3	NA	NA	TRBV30	TGTGCCTGGAGTGTTAACTCTGGAAACACCATATATTTT	CAWSVNSGNTIYF
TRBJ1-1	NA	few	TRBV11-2	TGTGCCAGCACAACAACCTTAACAGGGACTGAAGCTTTCTTT	CASTTTLTGTEAFF
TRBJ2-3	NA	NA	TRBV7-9	TGTTCCAGCAGCTTAGGGGTGACAGGCGGCACAGATACGCAGTATTTT	CSSSLGVTGGTDTQYF
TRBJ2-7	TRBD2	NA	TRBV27	TGTGCCAGCAGTTTCACTAGCGAGGGGTTCTACGAGCAGTACTTC	CASSFTSEGFYEQYF
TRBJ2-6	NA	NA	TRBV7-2	TGTGCCAGCAGCTTAGAAAACAGTGCCAACGTCCTGACTTTC	CASSLENSANVLTF
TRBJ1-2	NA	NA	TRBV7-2	TGTGCCAGCAGCGCAGGAGGGGACGGAGAATTCTATGGCTACACCTTC	CASSAGGDGEFYGYTF
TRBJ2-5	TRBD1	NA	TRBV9	TGTGCCAGCAGCGTAAGCGAGGGGGCGCAGGTCCAGTACTTC	CASSVSEGAQVQYF
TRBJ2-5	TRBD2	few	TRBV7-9	TGTGCCAGCATGGGGGAGGGGCAAGAGACCCAGTACTTC	CASMGEGQETQYF
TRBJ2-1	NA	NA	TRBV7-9	TGTGCCAGCATGAGGTATGATGAGCAGTTCTTC	CASMRYDEQFF
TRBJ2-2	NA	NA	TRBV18	TGTGCCAGCTCATCACAGACAAGGAACACCGGGGAGCTGTTTTTT	CASSSQTRNTGELFF
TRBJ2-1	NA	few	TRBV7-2	TGTGCCAGCAGCTTAGAGGGGGCGGGAGGAAATGAGCAGTTCTTC	CASSLEGAGGNEQFF